The rows below give T cell receptor beta chains drawn from one sample of a study of blood T cells in healthy people across ages. TCRdb redid the calling of the 5' RACE reads with MiXCR, one entry per CDR3 protein. This table has 1.8 million or so distinct CDR3 sequences, roughly two fifths appearing once. Sample: blood. These receptors all stem from a human donor in good health. CDR3s include the opening cysteine and the closing phenylalanine or tryptophan. The D gene is left open where the match is weak. Only part of the rows carry a size: once, few, many, or a class if the clone is expanded.

j_gene | d_gene | v_gene | abundance | CDR3nt | CDR3aa
TRBJ1-2 | TRBD1 | TRBV29-1 | NA | TGCAGCTTTCAGGGGGCGAACTATGGCTACACCTTC | CSFQGANYGYTF
TRBJ2-7 | TRBD1 | TRBV7-2 | NA | TGTGCCAGCAGCTTAAGAAGGGGGACAGCTGCCGAGCAGTACTTC | CASSLRRGTAAEQYF
TRBJ2-1 | NA | TRBV6-2/TRBV6-3 | NA | TGTGCCAGCAGTTACTCGATAACGGGGGAGTACAATGAGCAGTTCTTC | CASSYSITGEYNEQFF
TRBJ2-1 | NA | TRBV7-2 | NA | TGTGCCAGCAGCCGGACTAGGGGGGTCAATGAGCAGTTCTTC | CASSRTRGVNEQFF
TRBJ2-4 | NA | TRBV4-2 | NA | TGTGCCAGCAGCCAAGGGAATAACATTCAGTACTTC | CASSQGNNIQYF
TRBJ2-3 | TRBD1 | TRBV29-1 | many | TGCAGCGCCGAGACCGGGACAGGGGAGGATACGCAGTATTTT | CSAETGTGEDTQYF
TRBJ1-2 | TRBD1 | TRBV4-3 | NA | TGCGCCAGCAGCCGTTACGACCGGGACAGGAGCTATGGCTACACCTTC | CASSRYDRDRSYGYTF
TRBJ2-1 | NA | TRBV9 | NA | TGTGCCAGCAGCCCCCAAGACCTGGGTAATATGAGGAATGAGCAGTTCTTC | CASSPQDLGNMRNEQFF
TRBJ2-5 | TRBD2 | TRBV2 | NA | TGTGCCAGCAAGGCCCCCCGGTCGGTAGCGGGGGGGCAGGAGACCCAGTACTTC | CASKAPRSVAGGQETQYF
TRBJ1-6 | NA | TRBV10-3 | NA | TGTGCCATCAGTGAGTCGATTGGGGTAGGAAGCTATAATTCACCCCTCCACTTT | CAISESIGVGSYNSPLHF
TRBJ2-1 | NA | TRBV27 | NA | TGTGCCAGCGGCCTGACTCGCCGGTACAATGAGCAGTTCTTC | CASGLTRRYNEQFF
TRBJ2-5 | TRBD2 | TRBV6-5 | NA | TGTGCCAGCACCCCACTGGGCCTAGCGGGGAAAGAGACCCAGTACTTC | CASTPLGLAGKETQYF
TRBJ2-5 | NA | TRBV29-1 | NA | TGCAGCGTTATCGGGTTTGGAGAGACCCAGTACTTC | CSVIGFGETQYF
TRBJ2-6 | TRBD2 | TRBV6-5 | few | TGTGCCAGCAGACGGGGGGGGTCGGTGTGGGCCAACGTCCTGACTTTC | CASRRGGSVWANVLTF
TRBJ2-1 | TRBD1 | TRBV27 | few | TGTGCCAGCCGAAAGGGGGACAGATACAATGAGCAGTTCTTC | CASRKGDRYNEQFF
TRBJ2-1 | TRBD1 | TRBV6-2/TRBV6-3 | NA | TGTGCCAGCAGTTACTCTGGGACAGGGATCTACAATGAGCAGTTCTTC | CASSYSGTGIYNEQFF
TRBJ2-5 | TRBD2 | TRBV7-2 | NA | TGTGCCAGCCGTGGTAGCGGGGGATGGGAGACCCAGTACTTC | CASRGSGGWETQYF
TRBJ2-3 | NA | TRBV24-1 | NA | TGTGCCACCAGTGATTTAACGGGGGCCCCGGATACGCAGTATTTT | CATSDLTGAPDTQYF
TRBJ2-1 | TRBD2 | TRBV6-2/TRBV6-3 | NA | TGTGCCAGCAGCTTTACCCTGACTAGCGGGGGGGCCTATGAGACCCAGTTCTTC | CASSFTLTSGGAYETQFF
TRBJ2-3 | TRBD2 | TRBV2 | NA | TGTGCCAGCAGTGAAGCTACTAGCGGGGCAACAGATACGCAGTATTTT | CASSEATSGATDTQYF
TRBJ1-1 | NA | TRBV29-1 | few | TGCAGCGTTGACGGGGAGACGAACACTGAAGCTTTCTTT | CSVDGETNTEAFF
TRBJ1-2 | NA | TRBV5-1 | NA | TGCGCCAGCAGCTTGCGACTCGGCGGAGAAAACTATGGCTACACCTTC | CASSLRLGGENYGYTF
TRBJ2-7 | TRBD1 | TRBV6-2/TRBV6-3 | NA | TGTGCCAGCAGTTACTCGATCGCGCCCACGGACAGGGGCCTCTACGAGCAGTACTTC | CASSYSIAPTDRGLYEQYF
TRBJ1-1 | NA | TRBV3-1 | NA | TGTGCCAGCAGCCCCTTTTTTCGGAAGGTTTGGGGAAACACTGAAGCTTTCTTT | CASSPFFRKVWGNTEAFF
TRBJ2-5 | NA | TRBV7-2 | NA | TGTGCCAGCAGCTTAGCGTCACAGCCACAAGAGACCCAGTACTTC | CASSLASQPQETQYF
TRBJ2-7 | NA | TRBV29-1 | few | TGCAGCGTTGAAGACCCGTCCGGAACACTCTACGAGCAGTACTTC | CSVEDPSGTLYEQYF
TRBJ1-1 | NA | TRBV7-2 | few | TGTGCCAGCAGCTTAAAAGGACTCTGGACTGAAGCTTTCTTT | CASSLKGLWTEAFF
TRBJ1-3 | TRBD1 | TRBV4-1 | NA | TGCGCCAGCAGCCAAGATCTACAGGGGTTAAGCTCTGGAAACACCATATATTTT | CASSQDLQGLSSGNTIYF
TRBJ1-2 | TRBD1 | TRBV6-6 | few | TGTGCCAGCAGTCCGGACAGGGCTTTTTATGGCTACACCTTC | CASSPDRAFYGYTF
TRBJ2-1 | NA | TRBV11-1 | few | TGTGCCAGCAGCTTAGCCCGGACTGAGCAGTTCTTC | CASSLARTEQFF
TRBJ1-1 | NA | TRBV4-2 | few | TGTGCCAGCAGCGGCTCTGTGAGGAGTACTGAAGCTTTCTTT | CASSGSVRSTEAFF
TRBJ2-7 | TRBD2 | TRBV9 | NA | TGTGCCAGCAGCGTTACTAGCGTAAGCTACGAGCAGTACTTC | CASSVTSVSYEQYF
TRBJ2-5 | NA | TRBV7-3 | NA | TGTGCCAGCAGCCCCAGGAGGCAAAAAGAGTCCCAGTACTTC | CASSPRRQKESQYF
TRBJ1-2 | NA | TRBV7-2 | few | TGTGCCAGCTGGAGGTCGGAAGGGGGCTACACCTTC | CASWRSEGGYTF
TRBJ2-5 | TRBD2 | TRBV20-1 | few | TGCAGTGCTACCAGGCACGGGGGGGGCCAAGAGACCCAGTACTTC | CSATRHGGGQETQYF
TRBJ2-7 | NA | TRBV12-5 | few | TGTGCTAGTGGACCACCCAGGGCAATCAACTCCTACGAGCAGTACTTC | CASGPPRAINSYEQYF
TRBJ2-1 | TRBD1 | TRBV5-1 | NA | TGCACCAGCAGCTTGGCCCATGGGACAGGGGGCTATAATGAGCAGTTCTTC | CTSSLAHGTGGYNEQFF
TRBJ2-5 | NA | TRBV20-1 | few | TGCAGTGCTAAAATCAGGGGTGCCGAGACCCAGTACTTC | CSAKIRGAETQYF
TRBJ1-4 | NA | TRBV2 | NA | TGTGCCAGCAGTGGGACAGAAAAACGGTTTTTT | CASSGTEKRFF
TRBJ2-7 | TRBD2 | TRBV7-2 | NA | TGTGCCAGCAGCTTAAGCTGGGCGGCGGGGGGCTACGAGCAGTACTTT | CASSLSWAAGGYEQYF
TRBJ2-7 | TRBD1 | TRBV9 | many | TGTGCCAGCAGCGTCGGCAGGGGGCGCTCCTACGAGCAGTACTTC | CASSVGRGRSYEQYF
TRBJ1-2 | NA | TRBV29-1 | NA | TGCAGCGTTGACGCAGGGGCCTTAGCTAACTATGGCTACACCTTC | CSVDAGALANYGYTF
TRBJ2-7 | NA | TRBV6-2/TRBV6-3 | NA | TGTGCCAGCAGTTCCGAGACAATATCCTACGAGCAGTACTTC | CASSSETISYEQYF
TRBJ2-1 | TRBD1 | TRBV4-3 | few | TGCGCCAGCAGCCAAGAGCCAGGGGGTTTCAATGAGCAGTTCTTC | CASSQEPGGFNEQFF
TRBJ2-1 | NA | TRBV15 | NA | TGTGCCACCAGCAGAGATAAGGAGGGGGCTAAAAATGAGCAGTTCTTC | CATSRDKEGAKNEQFF
TRBJ2-7 | NA | TRBV6-5 | NA | TGTGCCAGCAGTTACACCGCCTTCCACAGTACCTACGAGCAGTACTTC | CASSYTAFHSTYEQYF
TRBJ1-1 | NA | TRBV20-1 | once | TGCAGTCCCCTCGGGGGGGTGAACACTGAAGCTTTCTTT | CSPLGGVNTEAFF